Following are 12 T cell receptor beta chains from one sample sequenced in a study of blood T cell repertoires in COVID-19. The method was immunoSEQ multiplex PCR; TCRdb's version includes in-frame clones alone and lacks a portion of them. Here the sample spans around 49,000 clones, around 82% being singletons. Sequenced material: peripheral blood. The receptor source for this set is a woman aged 55 to 70 with acute or convalescent COVID-19.

The V and J genes are TRBV5-4 and TRBJ1-2; D not certain. Germline CDR1 is SGHNT and CDR2 is YYREEE (reference sequence). The CDR3 length is 13 residues. Trimming stripped 3 bases from V and 6 bases from J, with 12 bases between. The CDR3 nucleotides read TGTGCCAGCAGCTCCCACACCCGGGATGGCTACACCTTC. Its translation is CASSSHTRDGYTF.

The chain has TRBV6-5 and TRBJ1-1; no reliable D call. The V end lost 2 bases, the J end lost 2 bases, and 15 bases lay between the germline ends. This CDR3 is built from 16 residues. Germline V gives CDR1 MNHEY, CDR2 SVGAGI. The CDR3 sequence: CASSYGPGRDNTEAFF. In DNA, the CDR3 is TGTGCCAGCAGTTACGGACCAGGACGGGATAACACTGAAGCTTTCTTT.

V gene TRBV9 combines with J gene TRBJ2-3, with 7 bases matching TRBD1. After removal of 0 bases from V and 0 bases from J, the junction contained 4 bases not matched to a gene. The CDR3 is 16 amino acids. CDR1 is SGDLS and CDR2 is YYNGEE in the germline V gene. The CDR3 loop is CASSVVGQASTDTQYF. The CDR3, as DNA: TGTGCCAGCAGCGTAGTTGGACAGGCCAGCACAGATACGCAGTATTTT.

The chain employs TRBV18 and TRBJ2-5, with D possibly TRBD2 on 6 matching bases. Per germline, CDR1 KGHSH and CDR2 LQKENI. The length of the CDR3 is 15 residues. Trimming cost V 4 bases and J 1 base, with 13 bases left between them. The CDR3 coding sequence is TGTGCCAGCTCACGAGGTTACGGGGGCCAAGAGACCCAGTACTTC. Protein product: CASSRGYGGQETQYF.

CDR3 in amino acids: CASSFERQGSPLHF. The CDR3 DNA is TGTGCCAGCAGCTTTGAGAGGCAGGGTTCACCCCTCCACTTT. This chain joins TRBV7-9 and TRBJ1-6, with D possibly matching TRBD1 (5 bases). This CDR3 has 14 residues. Trimming shortened V by 3 bases and J by 9 bases, and 12 bases separated the two germline ends. Per germline, CDR1 SEHNR and CDR2 FQNEAQ (reference sequence).

Concerning this clone: Other nucleotide sequences from this sample produce the same CDR3. The rearrangement joins TRBV6-6 to TRBJ1-2, with D perhaps matching TRBD1 (5 bases). Germline CDR1 reads MNHNY; CDR2 reads SVGAGI (reference sequence). This CDR3 is 13 amino acids long. V was clipped by 7 bases and J by 3 bases, with 12 bases between them. The CDR3 sequence is CASNPTGDYGYTF. CDR3 coding DNA: TGTGCCAGCAATCCTACAGGAGACTATGGCTACACCTTC.

This clone was recorded once. The J gene is TRBJ2-3, the V gene TRBV5-4, with a weak D call TRBD2 (7 bases). The CDR3 sequence is 16 residues long. The ends were cut back, 0 bases at V and 0 bases at J, with 11 bases in the middle. The germline gives CDR1 SGHNT, CDR2 YYREEE (reference sequence). This CDR3 reads CASSLAGGQSTDTQYF. CDR3 DNA sequence: TGTGCCAGCAGCTTGGCCGGGGGGCAAAGCACAGATACGCAGTATTTT.

The V call is TRBV30, the J call TRBJ1-3, with D tentatively TRBD1 (6 bases). Germline values: CDR1 GTSNPN, CDR2 SVGIG (reference sequence). Deletions cut 2 bases from V and 2 bases from J, with 10 bases between. The CDR3 spans 14 residues. CDR3 coding DNA: TGTGCCTGGAGTACAGGGATTGCTGGAAACACCATATATTTT. Translating gives CAWSTGIAGNTIYF.

This rearrangement joins TRBV7-8 to TRBJ1-4; tentatively, D is TRBD1 (6 bases). From germline, CDR1 is SGHVS and CDR2 FQNEAQ. V shed 4 bases and J shed 1 base, with 10 bases lying between them. The CDR3 is 15 amino acids. DNA of the CDR3: TGTGCCAGCAGCTGGCAGGGGATAACTAATGAAAAACTGTTTTTT. Its translation: CASSWQGITNEKLFF. Full variable domain (rest looked up from reference TRBV7-8 and TRBJ1-4): GAGVSQSPRYKVAKRGQDVALRCDPISGHVSLFWYQQALGQGPEFLTYFQNEAQLDKSGLPSDRFFAERPEGSVSTLKIQRTQQEDSAVYLCASSWQGITNEKLFFGSGTQLSVL.

V usage is TRBV28 and J usage is TRBJ2-3; no reliable D call. CDR1 is MDHEN and CDR2 is SYDVKM in the germline V gene. This CDR3 comprises 14 residues. The V end lost 3 bases, the J end lost 1 base, and 8 bases lay between the germline ends. CDR3: CASSFLSGTDTQYF. In DNA, the CDR3 is TGTGCCAGCAGTTTTCTATCGGGCACAGATACGCAGTATTTT.

This chain uses TRBV3-1 (or the pseudogene TRBV3-2) with TRBJ1-6, with D possibly TRBD1 on 6 matching bases. V was trimmed by 4 bases and J by 0 bases, leaving 10 bases between them. The germline V gene encodes CDR1 LGHDT and CDR2 YNNKEL (reference sequence). The CDR3 spans 16 residues. DNA of the CDR3: TGTGCCAGCAGCCCCAGGGGAAGCTCCTATAATTCACCCCTCCACTTT. As protein: CASSPRGSSYNSPLHF.

V usage is TRBV19 and J usage is TRBJ1-5; D is ambiguous. The ends were cut back, 5 bases at V and 8 bases at J, with 13 bases in the middle. The CDR3 is 13 amino acids. CDR1 is LNHDA and CDR2 is SQIVND in the germline V gene (reference sequence). In nucleotides, the CDR3 is TGTGCCAGTAGTCGAGTTTTGGTGGAGCCCCAGCATTTT. It codes for CASSRVLVEPQHF.